These 24 T cell receptor beta chains originate from one sample sequenced in a study of T cells expressing NK-cell markers. TCRdb re-called the 5' RACE reads and shows each CDR3 protein once, DNA omitted. The listing contains 250,000 or so distinct CDR3 sequences. Material: blood T cells: a sorted CD56 or NKG2C T cell subset, CD4+ or CD8+ T cells, or bulk PBMC T cells (not recorded which). These receptors were taken from a woman aged 18-70 years in good health.

This chain links TRBV20-1 with TRBJ1-5; as DNA is missing, the TRBD1 call by TCRdb cannot be tested. Germline V gene data show CDR1 as DFQATT and CDR2 as SNEGSKA (reference sequence). The CDR3 spans 14 residues. This CDR3 reads CSARRGESNQPQHF.

The CDR3: CASSQEMDSSGNTIYF. The chain is built from TRBV3-1 and TRBJ1-3. Looked up from germline, CDR1 is LGHDT and CDR2 is YNNKEL (reference sequence). The CDR3 runs to 16 residues. The whole variable domain, remainder taken from reference TRBV3-1 and TRBJ1-3, is DTAVSQTPKYLVTQMGNDKSIKCEQNLGHDTMYWYKQDSKKFLKIMFSYNNKELIINETVPNRFSPKSPDKAHLNLHINSLELGDSAVYFCASSQEMDSSGNTIYFGEGSWLTVV.

V is TRBV20-1 and J is TRBJ2-3; TCRdb's D call, TRBD1, is unchecked because there is no DNA. Germline V gene data show CDR1 as DFQATT and CDR2 as SNEGSKA (reference sequence). There are 16 residues in the CDR3. CDR3: CSARTPRTGSTDTQYF.

The chain is built from TRBV6-2 or TRBV6-3 and TRBJ2-5; TCRdb outputs TRBD2, but without DNA this stays unchecked. In germline, CDR1 is MNHEY, CDR2 SVGEGT. The CDR3 consists of 13 residues. Here the CDR3 reads CASGGALGETQYF.

The CDR3 sequence is CASRQGLAGAGEQFF. This chain links TRBV19 with TRBJ2-1; TCRdb gives TRBD2 as the D gene, but with no DNA this cannot be confirmed. The V gene's germline CDR1 is LNHDA and CDR2 SQIVND (reference sequence). This CDR3 is 15 amino acids long.

The gene calls are TRBV11-2 and TRBJ2-5; TCRdb's assignment of TRBD2 cannot be checked, as there is no DNA. This CDR3 is built from 14 residues. Per germline, CDR1 SGHAT and CDR2 FQNNGV. This chain's CDR3 is CASSPGGGIETQYF. The whole variable domain, filled in from reference TRBV11-2 and TRBJ2-5, reads EAGVAQSPRYKIIEKRQSVAFWCNPISGHATLYWYQQILGQGPKLLIQFQNNGVVDDSQLPKDRFSAERLKGVDSTLKIQPAKLEDSAVYLCASSPGGGIETQYFGPGTRLLVL.

The rearrangement uses TRBV18 and TRBJ2-7; the TCRdb call, TRBD1, lacks DNA for checking. The CDR3 spans 16 residues. Germline V gene data show CDR1 as KGHSH and CDR2 as LQKENI. The CDR3: CASSPDRLLSSYEQYF.

V is TRBV29-1 and J is TRBJ1-1. CDR1 is SQVTM, CDR2 ANQGSEA, per germline. The CDR3 loop spans 14 amino acids. CDR3 sequence: CSGFGSFMNTEAFF.

V gene TRBV6-5 combines with J gene TRBJ1-3; TCRdb selects TRBD1, and the lack of DNA leaves this call unchecked. The length of the CDR3 is 14 residues. The V gene's germline CDR1 is MNHEY and CDR2 SVGAGI. This chain's CDR3 is CASSYDRSGNTIYF.

The CDR3: CSANIGQETQYF. The chain joins TRBV20-1 to TRBJ2-5. This CDR3 has 12 amino acids. Germline CDR1 reads DFQATT; CDR2 reads SNEGSKA (reference sequence).

This rearrangement joins TRBV6-2 or TRBV6-3 to TRBJ2-4; TCRdb's D call of TRBD1 is untestable without DNA. Germline V gene sequence: CDR1 MNHEY, CDR2 SVGEGT. The CDR3 contains 17 residues. CDR3: CASSKNILDRAKNIQYF.

The genes are TRBV18 and TRBJ2-2; checking the TCRdb D call of TRBD2 is not possible without DNA. CDR1 KGHSH and CDR2 LQKENI come from the germline V gene. The length of the CDR3 is 15 residues. The chain's CDR3 is CASSPGLVDSGELFF.

The chain employs TRBV7-2 and TRBJ2-2; the D call from TCRdb, TRBD2, cannot be confirmed without DNA. The CDR3 covers 15 residues. CDR1 SGHTA and CDR2 FQGNSA come from the germline V gene. The CDR3: CASSSIAGSAGELFF.

The chain combines TRBV12-3 or TRBV12-4 with TRBJ2-1; without DNA, the TCRdb call of TRBD2 cannot be checked. This CDR3 comprises 16 residues. The CDR3 sequence: CASSLSGLAGGAEQFF.

The rearrangement uses TRBV7-3 and TRBJ2-6; TCRdb outputs TRBD1, but without DNA this stays unchecked. The CDR3 runs to 17 residues. Germline-derived CDR1 and CDR2 are SGHTA and FQGTGA. The CDR3 region is CASSPRQGRAGANVLTF.

This chain links TRBV28 with TRBJ2-6; no DNA is available, so the TRBD1 call from TCRdb remains unchecked. CDR3 length: 16 residues. Per germline, CDR1 MDHEN and CDR2 SYDVKM. The CDR3 reads CASSAYTGSGANVLTF.

This chain connects TRBV7-2 to TRBJ2-5; TCRdb picks TRBD1, but there is no DNA to check that call. The CDR3 is 15 residues long. Germline V CDR1 and CDR2: SGHTA, FQGNSA. CDR3 sequence reads: CASSVQQGARETQYF.

The chain employs TRBV7-2 and TRBJ2-7; the D gene TCRdb calls, TRBD1, cannot be checked with no DNA. This CDR3 has 14 amino acids. Germline V lookup: CDR1 SGHTA, CDR2 FQGNSA. The CDR3 region is CASTGGLKAYEQYF.

J is TRBJ2-3 and V is TRBV29-1; the TCRdb D gene call, TRBD1, has no DNA to confirm it. The CDR3 runs to 13 residues. Looked up from germline, CDR1 is SQVTM and CDR2 is ANQGSEA. The CDR3 spells CSADGQGSDTQYF.

The chain links TRBV12-3 or TRBV12-4 to TRBJ2-1; without DNA, the TCRdb call of TRBD1 cannot be checked. CDR3 size: 14 residues. Here the CDR3 reads CASSLSAGADEQFF.

The V and J genes are TRBV7-2 and TRBJ1-1; the TCRdb D gene call, TRBD1, has no DNA to confirm it. This CDR3 comprises 14 residues. Germline values: CDR1 SGHTA, CDR2 FQGNSA. This chain's CDR3 is CASSLGAGDTEAFF.

The chain uses TRBV25-1 and TRBJ2-3; TCRdb picks TRBD2, but there is no DNA to check that call. The germline gives CDR1 MGHDK, CDR2 SYGVNS. The CDR3 extends over 20 amino acids. CDR3 sequence: CASSDDGLAGPFLSTDTQYF.

J is TRBJ2-3 and V is TRBV11-2; the D gene TCRdb calls, TRBD1, cannot be checked with no DNA. The CDR3 is made up of 19 amino acids. Germline loops: CDR1 SGHAT, CDR2 FQNNGV. This CDR3 reads CASSLRGPGAVLSTDTQYF.

V usage is TRBV6-1 and J usage is TRBJ1-2; TCRdb outputs TRBD1, but without DNA this stays unchecked. Germline V gives CDR1 MNHNS, CDR2 SASEGT. This CDR3 has 13 amino acids. CDR3: CASLVEGDHGYTF.